This TCR beta chain was identified during a study of post-analysis software for immune sequencing data. As for the study in general: Relapsing-remitting, secondary progressive and progressive-relapsing forms made up the multiple sclerosis disease courses.

Unique molecular identifiers were carried by the TCR beta cDNA libraries. From the PCR reads, TCRdb called clonotypes with MiXCR, one entry per CDR3 protein. The sample has around 770,000 distinct CDR3 sequences, about 43% seen once; the top ten hold roughly 4.4%. The sample comprised blood. This TCR was sampled from a girl under 18 with multiple sclerosis.

CDR3 coding DNA: TGTGCCAGCAGTTCGGGACAGGGGGACGGCAATCAGCCCCAGCATTTT. Amino acid sequence: CASSSGQGDGNQPQHF. The gene calls are TRBV12-3 or TRBV12-4 and TRBJ1-5, with 11 nucleotides matching TRBD1. This CDR3 is built from 16 residues. J lost 2 bases, V lost 4 bases, and 4 bases had no gene match.